The rows below give T cell receptor beta chains drawn from one sample of a study of blood T cell repertoires in COVID-19. Only in-frame clones appear in the TCRdb table, and some are missing; sequencing was by immunoSEQ multiplex PCR. The sample contains about 300,000 clones, about nine tenths of which appear only once. The sample comprised peripheral blood. The receptor set was obtained from a woman aged 40 to 55 who had recovered from COVID-19. Each CDR3 is given with its conserved first and last residue. D genes are given only for firm matches. Rows give clone size only sometimes, using once, few, many, or a class for an expanded clone.

D	V	size	J	CDR3	DNA
TRBD1	TRBV5-6	-	TRBJ1-2	CASSLGGTGIHYGYTF	TGTGCCAGCAGCTTGGGTGGGACAGGCATACACTATGGCTACACCTTC
TRBD1	TRBV5-1	-	TRBJ1-2	CASSWDSPDRGGVGYTF	TGCGCCAGCAGCTGGGACTCCCCCGACAGGGGAGGCGTTGGCTACACCTTC
TRBD1	TRBV27	-	TRBJ2-7	CASSLSRTGTIYEQYF	TGTGCCAGCAGTCTAAGTCGGACAGGGACAATCTACGAGCAGTACTTC
-	TRBV12-5	-	TRBJ2-1	CASGSPLSRVRSYNEQFF	TGTGCTAGTGGTTCCCCTCTTTCCAGGGTTCGCTCCTACAATGAGCAGTTCTTC
TRBD1	TRBV6-5	-	TRBJ2-1	CASSWTGDAYEQFF	TGTGCCAGCAGTTGGACAGGGGATGCGTATGAGCAGTTCTTC
-	TRBV7-9	-	TRBJ1-4	CASSLGSGQTRKLFF	TGTGCCAGCAGCTTAGGGTCCGGACAGACAAGAAAACTGTTTTTT
TRBD2	TRBV9	-	TRBJ2-5	CASSVFGLAVGETQYF	TGTGCCAGCAGCGTATTTGGGCTAGCGGTAGGAGAGACCCAGTACTTC
TRBD1	TRBV18	-	TRBJ1-2	CASSQGAPYGYTF	TGTGCCAGCTCCCAGGGGGCGCCTTATGGCTACACCTTC
TRBD1	TRBV7-8	-	TRBJ2-5	CASTQGAGGHQETQYF	TGTGCCAGCACCCAGGGGGCGGGCGGGCACCAAGAGACCCAGTACTTC
-	TRBV9	-	TRBJ1-2	CASSGQTDNTYGYTF	TGTGCCAGCAGCGGACAGACAGATAACACCTATGGCTACACCTTC
TRBD2	TRBV7-8	-	TRBJ2-5	CASSLGDLLAVQETQYF	TGTGCCAGCAGCTTAGGAGACTTACTAGCGGTACAAGAGACCCAGTACTTC
TRBD1	TRBV30	once	TRBJ1-1	CASRKGTGTYTEAFF	TGTGCCTCGAGGAAGGGGACAGGGACCTACACTGAAGCTTTCTTT
-	TRBV30	once	TRBJ1-2	CAWSVRGGYTF	TGTGCCTGGAGTGTCCGAGGTGGCTACACCTTC
TRBD2	TRBV5-6	-	TRBJ2-1	CASRGVVKGTSGTHEQFF	TGTGCCAGCAGAGGAGTGGTAAAGGGAACTAGCGGGACCCATGAGCAGTTCTTC
TRBD2	TRBV5-6	-	TRBJ2-3	CASSSGLAGTDTQYF	TGTGCCAGCAGCTCGGGACTAGCAGGCACAGATACGCAGTATTTT
TRBD1	TRBV5-6	few	TRBJ2-7	CASSRRGYLYEQYF	TGTGCCAGCAGCCGCAGGGGGTACTTGTACGAGCAGTACTTC
TRBD2	TRBV7-2	-	TRBJ2-7	CASRQRGAREQYF	TGTGCCAGCAGACAGCGGGGGGCTCGCGAGCAGTACTTC
TRBD1	TRBV2	-	TRBJ1-5	CASSDTGGPGQPQHF	TGTGCCAGCAGTGATACAGGGGGGCCCGGTCAGCCCCAGCATTTT
-	TRBV5-1	-	TRBJ2-2	CASSLQASNTGELFF	TGCGCCAGCAGCCTACAGGCCTCGAACACCGGGGAGCTGTTTTTT
TRBD2	TRBV3-1/TRBV3-2	-	TRBJ2-5	CASSQRGAIKETQYF	TGTGCCAGCAGCCAGCGGGGGGCAATAAAAGAGACCCAGTACTTC
TRBD1	TRBV27	-	TRBJ1-1	CASSPRQGALGDTEAFF	TGTGCCAGCAGTCCCCGACAGGGGGCCCTAGGGGACACTGAAGCTTTCTTT
TRBD2	TRBV5-1	-	TRBJ2-5	CASSLGLAGRGGETQYF	TGCGCCAGCAGCTTGGGACTAGCGGGCCGGGGAGGAGAGACCCAGTACTTC
-	TRBV5-4	-	TRBJ1-1	CASSSSGSVNTEAFF	TGTGCCAGCAGCTCCTCCGGGTCCGTGAACACTGAAGCTTTCTTT
-	TRBV6-5	-	TRBJ2-7	CASSYGGVSYEQYF	TGTGCCAGCAGTTATGGAGGTGTCTCCTACGAGCAGTACTTC
-	TRBV6-4	-	TRBJ1-5	CASSDPRVDPSQPQHF	TGTGCCAGCAGTGACCCCAGGGTTGACCCAAGTCAGCCCCAGCATTTT
TRBD1	TRBV18	-	TRBJ2-6	CASSPQWGTASGANVLTF	TGTGCCAGCTCACCTCAATGGGGGACAGCCTCTGGGGCCAACGTCCTGACTTTC
TRBD1	TRBV4-3	-	TRBJ1-1	CASSQFRDSPTEAFF	TGCGCCAGCAGCCAGTTCCGGGACAGTCCCACTGAAGCTTTCTTT
-	TRBV11-3	-	TRBJ2-5	CASSLGPGETQYF	TGTGCCAGCAGCTTAGGGCCGGGAGAGACCCAGTACTTC
TRBD1	TRBV6-2/TRBV6-3	few	TRBJ1-5	CASSSTGGWQPQHF	TGTGCCAGCAGTTCCACAGGGGGCTGGCAGCCCCAGCATTTT
-	TRBV7-3	-	TRBJ1-3	CASSPTRDGNTIYF	TGTGCCAGCAGCCCCACCAGGGATGGAAACACCATATATTTT
TRBD2	TRBV30	-	TRBJ2-1	CAWSVGTSAEQFF	TGTGCCTGGAGTGTAGGTACTAGCGCTGAGCAGTTCTTC
-	TRBV6-5	-	TRBJ2-2	CASSHTHKNTGELFF	TGTGCCAGCAGCCATACCCACAAGAACACCGGGGAGCTGTTTTTT
-	TRBV12-3/TRBV12-4	-	TRBJ1-2	CASSGGLGDGYTF	TGTGCCAGCAGCGGGGGGCTAGGGGACGGCTACACCTTC
-	TRBV5-6	-	TRBJ1-5	CASSRGRAGQPQHF	TGTGCCAGCAGCCGAGGGAGGGCGGGTCAGCCCCAGCATTTT
-	TRBV4-1	-	TRBJ2-3	CASSQDPSTDTQYF	TGCGCCAGCAGCCAAGATCCTAGCACAGATACGCAGTATTTT
TRBD1	TRBV13	-	TRBJ1-2	CASSFRGQGGYGYTF	TGTGCCAGCAGCTTCCGGGGACAGGGGGGCTATGGCTACACCTTC
-	TRBV27	-	TRBJ2-5	CASSRVGGQETQYF	TGTGCCAGCAGCAGGGTTGGTGGCCAAGAGACCCAGTACTTC
-	TRBV18	-	TRBJ1-1	CASSPLKGQPEAFF	TGTGCCAGCTCACCACTCAAAGGACAACCAGAAGCTTTCTTT
TRBD1	TRBV10-3	-	TRBJ2-1	CAINEGADEQFF	TGTGCCATCAATGAGGGGGCGGATGAGCAGTTCTTC
-	TRBV6-6	once	TRBJ1-1	CASRRTANTEAFF	TGTGCCAGCAGGCGGACAGCTAACACTGAAGCTTTCTTT
-	TRBV3-1/TRBV3-2	-	TRBJ2-1	CASSQGSQGHEQFF	TGTGCCAGCAGCCAAGGCTCCCAGGGCCATGAGCAGTTCTTC
-	TRBV4-1	once	TRBJ2-1	CASSTLGLAYNEQFF	TGCGCCAGCAGCACGCTGGGACTGGCGTACAATGAGCAGTTCTTC
TRBD2	TRBV16	-	TRBJ2-7	CASSLGGSEQYF	TGTGCCAGCAGCCTCGGGGGGTCCGAGCAGTACTTC
TRBD1	TRBV2	-	TRBJ1-2	CASRETGGEWNGYTF	TGTGCCAGCAGGGAAACAGGGGGCGAATGGAATGGCTACACCTTC
TRBD1	TRBV13	-	TRBJ2-7	CASSPWGTGPSYEQYF	TGTGCCAGCTCTCCATGGGGGACAGGGCCCTCCTACGAGCAGTACTTC
-	TRBV15	-	TRBJ1-1	CATSRDRGGTEAFF	TGTGCCACCAGCAGAGATAGGGGTGGCACTGAAGCTTTCTTT
-	TRBV7-3	few	TRBJ2-2	CASSPVPRTGELFF	TGTGCCAGCAGCCCGGTTCCGCGGACCGGGGAGCTGTTTTTT
-	TRBV21-1	-	TRBJ1-2	CASSKDFPHSDRGKNGYTF	TGTGCCAGCAGCAAAGATTTCCCCCATTCGGACAGGGGGAAGAATGGCTACACCTTC
-	TRBV6-5	-	TRBJ2-3	CASSYRVEAPDTQYF	TGTGCCAGCAGTTACAGGGTGGAGGCCCCAGATACGCAGTATTTT
TRBD1	TRBV19	-	TRBJ1-5	CASTGTGIPLDRNQPQHF	TGTGCCAGTACCGGGACAGGGATTCCCTTGGATCGCAATCAGCCCCAGCATTTT
TRBD1	TRBV2	-	TRBJ1-4	CASSNRGMDEKLFF	TGTGCCAGCAGTAACAGGGGGATGGATGAAAAACTGTTTTTT
-	TRBV11-3	-	TRBJ2-1	CASSLEAFSYNEQFF	TGTGCCAGCAGCTTAGAGGCTTTTTCCTACAATGAGCAGTTCTTC
TRBD2	TRBV10-3	-	TRBJ2-2	CATFGTSGETGELFF	TGTGCCACCTTCGGGACTAGCGGGGAGACCGGGGAGCTGTTTTTT